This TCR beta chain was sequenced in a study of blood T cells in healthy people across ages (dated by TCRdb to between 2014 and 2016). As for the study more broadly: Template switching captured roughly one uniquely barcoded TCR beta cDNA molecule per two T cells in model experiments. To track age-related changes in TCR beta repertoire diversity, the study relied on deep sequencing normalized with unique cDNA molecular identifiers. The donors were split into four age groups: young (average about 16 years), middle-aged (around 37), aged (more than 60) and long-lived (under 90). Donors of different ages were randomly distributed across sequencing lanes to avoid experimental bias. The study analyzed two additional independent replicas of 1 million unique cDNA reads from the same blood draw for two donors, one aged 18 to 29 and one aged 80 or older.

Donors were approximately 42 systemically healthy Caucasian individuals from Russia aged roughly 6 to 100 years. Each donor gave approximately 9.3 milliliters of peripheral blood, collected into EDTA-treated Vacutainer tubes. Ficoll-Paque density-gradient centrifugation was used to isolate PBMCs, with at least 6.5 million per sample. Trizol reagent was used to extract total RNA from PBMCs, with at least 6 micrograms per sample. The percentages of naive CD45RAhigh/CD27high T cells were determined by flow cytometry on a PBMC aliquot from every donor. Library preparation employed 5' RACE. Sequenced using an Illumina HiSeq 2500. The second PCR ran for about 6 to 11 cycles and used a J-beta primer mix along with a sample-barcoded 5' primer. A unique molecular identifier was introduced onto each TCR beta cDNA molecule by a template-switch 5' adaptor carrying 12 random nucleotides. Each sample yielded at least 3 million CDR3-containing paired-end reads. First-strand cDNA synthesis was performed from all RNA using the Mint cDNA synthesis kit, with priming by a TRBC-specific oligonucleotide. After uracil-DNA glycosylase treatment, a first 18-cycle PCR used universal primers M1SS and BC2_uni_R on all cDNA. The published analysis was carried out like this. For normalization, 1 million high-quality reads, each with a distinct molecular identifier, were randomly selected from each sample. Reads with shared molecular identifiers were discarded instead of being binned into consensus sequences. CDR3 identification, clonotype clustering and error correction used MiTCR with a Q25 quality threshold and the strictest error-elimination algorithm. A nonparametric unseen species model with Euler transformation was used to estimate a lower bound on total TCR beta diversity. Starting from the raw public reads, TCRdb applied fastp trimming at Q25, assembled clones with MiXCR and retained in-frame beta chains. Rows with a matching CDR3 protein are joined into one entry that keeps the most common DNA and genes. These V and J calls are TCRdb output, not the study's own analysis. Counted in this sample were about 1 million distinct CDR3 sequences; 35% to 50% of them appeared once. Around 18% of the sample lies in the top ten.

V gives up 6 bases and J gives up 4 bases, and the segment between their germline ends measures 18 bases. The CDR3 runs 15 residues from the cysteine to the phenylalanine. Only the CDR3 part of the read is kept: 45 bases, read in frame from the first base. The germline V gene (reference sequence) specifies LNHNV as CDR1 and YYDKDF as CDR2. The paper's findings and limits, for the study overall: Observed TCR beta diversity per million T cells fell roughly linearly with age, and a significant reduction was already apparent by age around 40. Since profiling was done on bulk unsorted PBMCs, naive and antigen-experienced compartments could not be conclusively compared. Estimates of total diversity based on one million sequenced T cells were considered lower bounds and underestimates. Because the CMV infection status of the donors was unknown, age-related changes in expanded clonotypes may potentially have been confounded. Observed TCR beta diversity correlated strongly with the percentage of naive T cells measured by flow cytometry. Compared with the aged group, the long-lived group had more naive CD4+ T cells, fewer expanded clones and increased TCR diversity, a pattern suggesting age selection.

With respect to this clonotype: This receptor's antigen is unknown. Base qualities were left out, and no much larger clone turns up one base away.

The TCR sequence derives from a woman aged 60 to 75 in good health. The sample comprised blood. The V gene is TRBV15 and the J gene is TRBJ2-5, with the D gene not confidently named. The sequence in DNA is TGTGCCACCAGTAATCCTCTGGTGGGTGTAGAGACCCAGTACTTC. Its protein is CATSNPLVGVETQYF.